The present TCR beta chain was sequenced within a study of OX40 agonist ivuxolimab in advanced cancers. The V gene's germline CDR1 is SEHNR and CDR2 FQNEAQ (reference sequence). V lost 4 bases and J lost 3; bases outside the gene matches: 9. This CDR3 contains 15 residues. Here immunoSEQ multiplex PCR was the method, and the copy in TCRdb shows in-frame clones only, minus some. The sample lists 99,000 or so clones; 94% were seen once. Autoimmune disease history or systemic immunosuppression meant exclusion. Source: CD4+ or CD8+ T cells sorted from blood, taken in a trial of the OX40 agonist ivuxolimab. The V and J genes are TRBV7-9 and TRBJ2-7, with 7 bases aligning to TRBD2. The sequence was collected from an adult with an advanced solid tumor such as melanoma, head and neck, liver or kidney cancer. The CDR3, as DNA: TGTGCCAGCAGCTCATGGGGGGGTGGTGACTACGAGCAGTACTTC. This encodes CASSSWGGGDYEQYF.